Presented here are 25 T cell receptor beta chains from one specimen sequenced in a study of CD8 T cells in Susac syndrome. A quantity of about 0.5 to 1 ug RNA underwent reverse transcription using random hexamers. TCRdb passed the immunoSEQ multiplex PCR reads through MiXCR, listing each CDR3 protein once. The table includes some 150,000 distinct CDR3 sequences, approximately 96% detected once. Sequenced input: CD8+ T cells from PBMCs. These receptors were taken from a human donor with multiple sclerosis.

The V gene is TRBV30, the J gene TRBJ1-6, with unresolved D. V was pared by 3 bases and J by 10 bases, with 19 bases between. The CDR3 loop spans 15 amino acids. CDR1 is GTSNPN, CDR2 SVGIG, per germline (reference sequence). CDR3 nucleotides: TGTGCCTGGAGGCAAGGACGGGATATGAGGTCACCCCTCCACTTT. This encodes CAWRQGRDMRSPLHF. Drawing the rest from reference TRBV30 and TRBJ1-6, the complete variable domain is SQTIHQWPATLVQPVGSPLSLECTVEGTSNPNLYWYRQAAGRGLQLLFYSVGIGQISSEVPQNLSASRPQDRQFILSSKKLLLSDSGFYLCAWRQGRDMRSPLHFGNGTRLTVT.

The table lists this clonotype with a count of one. The chain carries TRBV18 and TRBJ2-1; 9 bases agree with TRBD1. From germline, CDR1 is KGHSH and CDR2 LQKENI. V shed 2 bases, J shed 5 bases, and the junction held 13 bases outside the gene matches. This CDR3 spans 18 amino acids. DNA of the CDR3: TGTGCCAGCTCACCATGGTCGCCGGGACAGGGTTACGACAATGAGCAGTTCTTC. Amino acids: CASSPWSPGQGYDNEQFF. The whole variable domain, remainder taken from reference TRBV18 and TRBJ2-1, is NAGVMQNPRHLVRRRGQEARLRCSPMKGHSHVYWYRQLPEEGLKFMVYLQKENIIDESGMPKERFSAEFPKEGPSILRIQQVVRGDSAAYFCASSPWSPGQGYDNEQFFGPGTRLTVL.

The rearrangement links TRBV20-1 to TRBJ1-2, with 7 bases that match TRBD1. The germline V gene has CDR1 DFQATT and CDR2 SNEGSKA (reference sequence). Losses at the gene ends were 0 bases for V and 3 bases for J; bases not matched to a gene: 7. The CDR3 runs to 15 residues. CDR3 sequence (DNA): TGCAGTGCTAGAGATGGGGCAGGGGGTGACTATGGCTACACCTTC. Translated, it gives CSARDGAGGDYGYTF.

V usage is TRBV14 and J usage is TRBJ2-7; 9 nucleotides agree with TRBD1. Unmatched junction bases numbered 6, after V lost 6 bases and J lost 6 bases. The germline gives CDR1 SGHDN, CDR2 FVKESK. This CDR3 has 13 amino acids. CDR3: CASRGQGQAEQYF. CDR3 DNA sequence: TGTGCCAGCAGGGGACAGGGCCAGGCCGAGCAGTACTTC.

The chain is built from TRBV13 and TRBJ2-5; D remains ambiguous. The CDR3 spans 13 residues. Germline V CDR1 and CDR2: PRHDT, FYEKMQ (reference sequence). Trimming removed 5 bases at V and 3 bases at J, with 10 bases between. The CDR3 here is CASSHETKETQYF. CDR3 nucleotide sequence: TGTGCCAGCAGCCACGAGACAAAAGAGACCCAGTACTTC.

This clonotype was seen a single time. The V call is TRBV5-4, the J call TRBJ2-7, with no clear D. The CDR3 covers 14 residues. V lost 0 bases, J lost 6 bases, and 13 bases lay in between. Germline V lookup: CDR1 SGHNT, CDR2 YYREEE (reference sequence). The CDR3 DNA sequence: TGTGCCAGCAGCTTGGGCTTTGAGGTGCCCGAGCAGTACTTC. It is translated as CASSLGFEVPEQYF. Variable domain in full (rest from reference TRBV5-4 and TRBJ2-7): ETGVTQSPTHLIKTRGQQVTLRCSSQSGHNTVSWYQQALGQGPQFIFQYYREEENGRGNFPPRFSGLQFPNYSSELNVNALELDDSALYLCASSLGFEVPEQYFGPGTRLTVT.

The V call is TRBV29-1, the J call TRBJ1-1; 9 bases match TRBD1. This CDR3 has 17 amino acids. With V trimmed by 6 bases and J by 5 bases, 19 bases remained unmatched. Germline V gene data show CDR1 as SQVTM and CDR2 as ANQGSEA. The CDR3 region is CSVRRAGQGFLRTEAFF. CDR3 DNA sequence: TGCAGCGTCCGACGGGCGGGACAGGGCTTTCTTCGGACTGAAGCTTTCTTT.

This clonotype has a single count. The chain carries TRBV14 and TRBJ2-1, with a weak D call TRBD2 (6 bases). This CDR3 spans 14 amino acids. With 1 base removed from V and 9 bases from J, the gap between germline ends came to 13 bases. Germline values: CDR1 SGHDN, CDR2 FVKESK. The CDR3 sequence: CASSQARRGGEQFF. For the CDR3, the DNA is TGTGCCAGCAGCCAAGCTCGGCGGGGCGGTGAGCAGTTCTTC.

This clonotype has just a few counts. As DNA, the CDR3 is TGTGCCAGCAGCTTGGAGGGGGCTCTGAACACTGAAGCTTTCTTT. It encodes CASSLEGALNTEAFF. This chain uses TRBV5-6 with TRBJ1-1, with 7 bases matching TRBD1. V lost 0 bases to trimming and J lost 0 bases; unmatched junction nucleotides: 2. Germline V CDR1 and CDR2: SGHDT, YYEEEE. CDR3 length equals 15 residues.

This chain links TRBV9 with TRBJ2-3; unclear D gene. V lost 0 bases to trimming and J lost 6 bases, with 2 bases between them. Germline loops: CDR1 SGDLS, CDR2 YYNGEE. The CDR3 length is 11 residues. CDR3 nucleotides: TGTGCCAGCAGCGTAGGGGATACGCAGTATTTT. Its protein is CASSVGDTQYF.

This chain uses TRBV6-5 with TRBJ1-1; D is possibly TRBD1 (6 bases). CDR1 and CDR2 (germline): MNHEY, SVGAGI. Trimming left V 6 bases short and J 1 base short, with 12 bases between. There are 14 residues in the CDR3. The CDR3 DNA is TGTGCCAGCAGGGTGACAGGCGGGAACACTGAAGCTTTCTTT. It encodes CASRVTGGNTEAFF.

The chain carries TRBV3-1 and TRBJ2-2; D gene uncertain. Trimming left V 1 base short and J 6 bases short, with 9 bases between. The CDR3 has 14 residues. The germline gives CDR1 LGHDT, CDR2 YNNKEL (reference sequence). CDR3 sequence reads: CASSQVSGPGELFF. The CDR3 DNA reads as TGTGCCAGCAGCCAAGTGTCCGGTCCCGGGGAGCTGTTTTTT.

The genes are TRBV29-1 and TRBJ2-7; 10 bases line up with TRBD1. The length of the CDR3 is 14 residues. Germline CDR1 reads SQVTM; CDR2 reads ANQGSEA. V shed 5 bases and J 4 bases; nucleotides not matched to a gene: 8. In nucleotides, the CDR3 is TGCAGCGTTACCGGGACAGGGGTTTCGTACGAGCAGTACTTC. Its protein product is CSVTGTGVSYEQYF.

The chain links TRBV6-2 or TRBV6-3 to TRBJ1-1; no reliable D call. Germline CDR1 is MNHEY and CDR2 is SVGEGT. This CDR3 region has 11 residues. Deletions cut 2 bases from V and 4 bases from J, with 2 bases between. The CDR3 protein is CASSYATEAFF. The CDR3 DNA reads as TGTGCCAGCAGTTACGCCACTGAAGCTTTCTTT.

CDR3 in amino acids: CASSQSGQPGNQPQHF. CDR3 nucleotides: TGCGCCAGCAGCCAGTCGGGACAGCCTGGCAATCAGCCCCAGCATTTT. This chain joins TRBV4-1 and TRBJ1-5; TRBD1 matches at 7 bases. V dropped 3 bases and J dropped 2; count of bases not matched to a gene: 7. This CDR3 comprises 16 residues. Germline-derived CDR1 and CDR2 are MGHRA and YSYEKL.

This clonotype has only a few counts. This chain joins TRBV9 and TRBJ2-1; D is undetermined. V shed 2 bases and J shed 5 bases, with 8 bases lying between them. This CDR3 region has 13 residues. In germline, CDR1 is SGDLS, CDR2 YYNGEE. The CDR3 bases are TGTGCCAGCAGCGTCGAAGGGCACAATGAGCAGTTCTTC. Translating it yields CASSVEGHNEQFF.

This chain joins TRBV4-1 and TRBJ1-2; TRBD1 matches 8 bases. The germline V gene has CDR1 MGHRA and CDR2 YSYEKL. This CDR3 is 15 amino acids long. V shed 1 base and J 2 bases; nucleotides not matched to a gene: 3. Written as DNA, the CDR3 is TGCGCCAGCAGCCAAGGATACAGGGGGAACTATGGCTACACCTTC. Translating gives CASSQGYRGNYGYTF.

The chain links TRBV9 to TRBJ1-1; 12 positions match TRBD1. The CDR3 covers 16 residues. CDR1 and CDR2 from the germline V gene are SGDLS and YYNGEE. J was trimmed by 6 bases and V by 1 base; bases with no gene match: 7. This chain's CDR3 is CASSVRGTGGRAEAFF. CDR3 DNA sequence: TGTGCCAGCAGCGTACGCGGGACAGGGGGCAGGGCTGAAGCTTTCTTT.

This chain uses TRBV5-4 with TRBJ1-2; 7 nucleotides line up with TRBD1. Per the germline V gene, CDR1 is SGHNT and CDR2 is YYREEE (reference sequence). The CDR3 is 14 amino acids. Trimming removed 4 bases from V and 6 bases from J; junction bases left unmatched: 9. The CDR3 sequence: CASSIRTGSNGYTF. The CDR3 DNA reads TGTGCCAGCAGCATACGGACAGGATCGAATGGCTACACCTTC.

This clonotype was detected only once. V gene TRBV14 combines with J gene TRBJ2-7; 7 nucleotides align to TRBD1. Looked up from germline, CDR1 is SGHDN and CDR2 is FVKESK. There are 15 residues in the CDR3. The V and J ends lost 3 bases and 5 bases, in that order; junction bases with no gene match: 10. The DNA of the CDR3 is TGTGCCAGCAGCCAGGCGACAGGGAAAGCCGACGAGCAGTACTTC. It translates to CASSQATGKADEQYF.

The V call is TRBV5-1, the J call TRBJ2-7; TRBD2 matches at 7 bases. Germline loops: CDR1 SGHRS, CDR2 YFSETQ. Trimming cost V 4 bases and J 6 bases; bases outside gene matches: 4. The CDR3 spans 12 residues. The CDR3 protein is CASSKGGIEQYF. CDR3 nucleotide sequence: TGCGCCAGCAGCAAGGGAGGGATCGAGCAGTACTTC. The whole variable domain, filled in from reference TRBV5-1 and TRBJ2-7, reads KAGVTQTPRYLIKTRGQQVTLSCSPISGHRSVSWYQQTPGQGLQFLFEYFSETQRNKGNFPGRFSGRQFSNSRSEMNVSTLELGDSALYLCASSKGGIEQYFGPGTRLTVT.

The chain employs TRBV7-9 and TRBJ1-1, with D possibly being TRBD1 (5 bases). Germline CDR1 is SEHNR and CDR2 is FQNEAQ (reference sequence). CDR3 size: 13 residues. Trimming removed 6 bases from V and 2 bases from J, with 10 bases in between. The CDR3 loop is CASSLDTNTEAFF. The CDR3 DNA reads TGTGCCAGCAGTTTGGACACCAACACTGAAGCTTTCTTT.

The chain is built from TRBV6-5 and TRBJ1-2, with D possibly TRBD1 on 5 matching bases. V lost 6 bases and J 6 bases, leaving 20 bases between the germline ends. Germline V gives CDR1 MNHEY, CDR2 SVGAGI. The CDR3 runs to 15 residues. The CDR3 DNA is TGTGCCAGCAGCCACCGAATCGGGGGGGAGGATGGCTACACCTTC. Protein sequence: CASSHRIGGEDGYTF.

The V call is TRBV5-6, the J call TRBJ2-7; D is ambiguous. CDR3 size: 13 residues. Trimming removed 4 bases from V and 1 base from J, with 9 bases in between. The germline gives CDR1 SGHDT, CDR2 YYEEEE. The chain's CDR3 is CASSVGASYEQYF. CDR3 DNA sequence: TGTGCCAGCAGCGTTGGAGCGTCCTACGAGCAGTACTTC.

The rearrangement uses TRBV7-6 and TRBJ2-1; maybe TRBD2 (5 bases). V shed 3 bases and J shed 9 bases, with 33 bases lying between them. This CDR3 contains 20 residues. CDR1 and CDR2 from the germline V gene are SGHVS and FNYEAQ. The CDR3, as DNA: TGTGCCAGCAGCTTCGCGAGGGATTCTATTCGGGGAACCATGATTACTGAGCAGTTCTTC. Its protein is CASSFARDSIRGTMITEQFF.